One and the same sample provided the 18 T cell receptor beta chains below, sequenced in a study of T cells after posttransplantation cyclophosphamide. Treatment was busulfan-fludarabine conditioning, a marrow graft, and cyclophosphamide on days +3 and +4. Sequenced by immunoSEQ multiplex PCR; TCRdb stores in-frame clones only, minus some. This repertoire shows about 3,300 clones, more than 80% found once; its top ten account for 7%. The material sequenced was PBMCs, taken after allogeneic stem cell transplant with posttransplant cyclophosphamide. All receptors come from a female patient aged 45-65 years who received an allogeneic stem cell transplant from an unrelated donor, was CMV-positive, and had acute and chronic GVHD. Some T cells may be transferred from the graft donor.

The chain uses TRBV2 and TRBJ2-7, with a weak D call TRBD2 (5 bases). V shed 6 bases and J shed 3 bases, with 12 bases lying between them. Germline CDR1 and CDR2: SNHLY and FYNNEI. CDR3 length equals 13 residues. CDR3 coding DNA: TGTGCCAGCAGCCAGACACTAGTCTACGAGCAGTACTTC. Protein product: CASSQTLVYEQYF.

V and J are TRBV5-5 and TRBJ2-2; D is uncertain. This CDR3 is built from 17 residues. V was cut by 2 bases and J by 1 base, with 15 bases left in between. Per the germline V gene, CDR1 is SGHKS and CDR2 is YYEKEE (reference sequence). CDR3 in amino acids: CASSFSLAQMNTGELFF. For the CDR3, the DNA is TGTGCCAGCAGCTTTTCTCTTGCGCAAATGAACACCGGGGAGCTGTTTTTT.

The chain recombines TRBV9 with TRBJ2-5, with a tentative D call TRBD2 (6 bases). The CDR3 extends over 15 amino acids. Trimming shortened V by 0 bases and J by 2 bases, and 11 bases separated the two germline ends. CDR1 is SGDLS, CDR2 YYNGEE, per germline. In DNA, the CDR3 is TGTGCCAGCAGCGTAGTCCAGGGAGGACAAGAGACCCAGTACTTC. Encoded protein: CASSVVQGGQETQYF.

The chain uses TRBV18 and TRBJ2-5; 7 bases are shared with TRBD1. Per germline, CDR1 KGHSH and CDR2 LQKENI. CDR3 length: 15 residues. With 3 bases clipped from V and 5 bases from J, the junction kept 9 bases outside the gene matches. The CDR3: CASSPPTGNGETQYF. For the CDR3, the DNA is TGTGCCAGCTCACCCCCGACAGGGAATGGGGAGACCCAGTACTTC. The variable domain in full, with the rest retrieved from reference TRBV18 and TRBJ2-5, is NAGVMQNPRHLVRRRGQEARLRCSPMKGHSHVYWYRQLPEEGLKFMVYLQKENIIDESGMPKERFSAEFPKEGPSILRIQQVVRGDSAAYFCASSPPTGNGETQYFGPGTRLLVL.

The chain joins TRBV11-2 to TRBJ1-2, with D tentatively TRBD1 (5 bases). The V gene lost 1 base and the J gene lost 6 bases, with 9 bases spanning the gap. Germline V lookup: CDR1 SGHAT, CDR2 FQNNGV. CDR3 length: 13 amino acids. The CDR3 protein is CASSLAQGNGYTF. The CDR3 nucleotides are TGTGCCAGCAGCTTAGCCCAGGGAAATGGCTACACCTTC.

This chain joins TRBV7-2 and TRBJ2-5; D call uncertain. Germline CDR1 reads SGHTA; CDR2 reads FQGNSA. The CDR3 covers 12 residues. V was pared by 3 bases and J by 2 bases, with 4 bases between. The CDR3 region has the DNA TGTGCCAGCAGCTTCCAGCAAGAGACCCAGTACTTC. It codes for CASSFQQETQYF.

CDR3 bases: TGTGCCAGCCAAAGTCGACAGGGCCGCGGACAAGAGACCCAGTACTTC. Protein: CASQSRQGRGQETQYF. This chain uses TRBV2 with TRBJ2-5, with 7 bases matching TRBD1. Trimming cost V 8 bases and J 2 bases; bases outside gene matches: 14. Looked up from germline, CDR1 is SNHLY and CDR2 is FYNNEI. CDR3 size: 16 residues.

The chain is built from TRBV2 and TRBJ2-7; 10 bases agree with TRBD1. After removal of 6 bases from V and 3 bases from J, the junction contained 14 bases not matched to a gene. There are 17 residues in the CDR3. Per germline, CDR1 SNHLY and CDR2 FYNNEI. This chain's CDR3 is CASRGQGLKLNRYEQYF. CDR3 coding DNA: TGTGCCAGCAGGGGACAGGGGTTGAAACTAAACCGCTACGAGCAGTACTTC.

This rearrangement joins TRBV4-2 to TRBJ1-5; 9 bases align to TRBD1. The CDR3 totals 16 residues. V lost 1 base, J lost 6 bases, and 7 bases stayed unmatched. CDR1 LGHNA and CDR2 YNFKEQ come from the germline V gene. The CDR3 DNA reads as TGTGCCAGCAGCCAAGTGACAGGGGGGATTCGTCAGCCCCAGCATTTT. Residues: CASSQVTGGIRQPQHF.

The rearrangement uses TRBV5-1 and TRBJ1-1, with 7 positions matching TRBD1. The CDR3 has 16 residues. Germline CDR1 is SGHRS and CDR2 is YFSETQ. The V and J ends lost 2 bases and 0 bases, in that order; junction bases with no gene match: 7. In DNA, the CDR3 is TGCGCCAGCAGCTTCAACTCCGGGACAGTGAACACTGAAGCTTTCTTT. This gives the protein CASSFNSGTVNTEAFF.

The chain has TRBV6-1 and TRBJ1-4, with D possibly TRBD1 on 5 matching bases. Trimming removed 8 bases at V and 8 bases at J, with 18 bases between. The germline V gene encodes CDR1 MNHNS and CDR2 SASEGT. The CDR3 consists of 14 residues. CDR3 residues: CASDVGGEGEKLFF. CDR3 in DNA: TGTGCCAGCGACGTTGGAGGGGAAGGGGAAAAACTGTTTTTT.

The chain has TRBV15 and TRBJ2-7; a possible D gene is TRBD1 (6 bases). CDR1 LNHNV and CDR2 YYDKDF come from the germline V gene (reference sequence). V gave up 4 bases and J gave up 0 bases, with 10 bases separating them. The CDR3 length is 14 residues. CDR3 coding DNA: TGTGCCACCAGCACCCGGACAGCCTCCTACGAGCAGTACTTC. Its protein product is CATSTRTASYEQYF.

CDR3 sequence reads: CASSKAGVAYEQYF. CDR3 coding DNA: TGTGCCAGTTCGAAAGCGGGAGTTGCCTACGAGCAGTACTTC. The chain employs TRBV5-6 and TRBJ2-7, with 8 nucleotides matching TRBD2. The trim removed 8 bases at V and 2 bases at J, leaving 9 bases unmatched. Per germline, CDR1 SGHDT and CDR2 YYEEEE. This CDR3 contains 14 residues.

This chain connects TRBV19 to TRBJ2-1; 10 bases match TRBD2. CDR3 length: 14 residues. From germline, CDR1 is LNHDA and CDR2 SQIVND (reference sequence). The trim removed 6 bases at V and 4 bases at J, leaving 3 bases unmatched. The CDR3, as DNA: TGTGCCAGTAGCCTAGCGGGAGTGTACAATGAGCAGTTCTTC. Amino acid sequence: CASSLAGVYNEQFF.

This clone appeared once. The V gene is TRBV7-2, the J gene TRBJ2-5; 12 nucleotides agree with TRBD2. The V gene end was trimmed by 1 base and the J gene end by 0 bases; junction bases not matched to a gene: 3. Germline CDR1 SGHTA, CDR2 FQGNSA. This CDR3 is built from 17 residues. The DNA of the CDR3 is TGTGCCAGCAGCTTAGTTCTAGCGGGGGGGAACCAAGAGACCCAGTACTTC. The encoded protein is CASSLVLAGGNQETQYF. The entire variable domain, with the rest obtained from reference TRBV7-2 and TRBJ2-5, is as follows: GAGVSQSPSNKVTEKGKDVELRCDPISGHTALYWYRQSLGQGLEFLIYFQGNSAPDKSGLPSDRFSAERTGGSVSTLTIQRTQQEDSAVYLCASSLVLAGGNQETQYFGPGTRLLVL.

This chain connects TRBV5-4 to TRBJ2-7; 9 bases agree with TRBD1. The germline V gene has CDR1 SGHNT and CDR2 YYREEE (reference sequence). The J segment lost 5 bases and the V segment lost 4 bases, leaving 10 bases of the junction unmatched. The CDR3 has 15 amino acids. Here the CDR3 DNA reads TGTGCCAGCAGCGCCGGGACAGGGTACGACCACGAGCAGTACTTC. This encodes CASSAGTGYDHEQYF. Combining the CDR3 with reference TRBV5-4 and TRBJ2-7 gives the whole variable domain ETGVTQSPTHLIKTRGQQVTLRCSSQSGHNTVSWYQQALGQGPQFIFQYYREEENGRGNFPPRFSGLQFPNYSSELNVNALELDDSALYLCASSAGTGYDHEQYFGPGTRLTVT.

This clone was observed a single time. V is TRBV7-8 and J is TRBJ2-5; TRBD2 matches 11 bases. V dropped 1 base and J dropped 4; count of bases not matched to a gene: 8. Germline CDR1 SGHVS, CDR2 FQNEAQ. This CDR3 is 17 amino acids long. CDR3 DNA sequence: TGTGCCAGCAGCTTAGAACTAGCGGGAGTGCGGGGAGAGACCCAGTACTTC. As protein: CASSLELAGVRGETQYF.

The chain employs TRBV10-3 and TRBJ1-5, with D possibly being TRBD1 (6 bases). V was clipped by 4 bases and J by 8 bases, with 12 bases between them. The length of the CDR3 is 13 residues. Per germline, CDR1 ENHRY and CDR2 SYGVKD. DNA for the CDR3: TGTGCCATCAGTGGAACAGGGAGTGAGCCCCAGCATTTT. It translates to CAISGTGSEPQHF.